The 8 T cell receptor beta chains below come from one sample, sequenced in a study of blood T cell repertoires in COVID-19. Some clones are missing from TCRdb's copy, which holds only in-frame ones; the method was immunoSEQ multiplex PCR. The data contain under 250,000 clones, around 90% of them singletons. Sequencing was performed on PBMCs or T cells enriched from blood (not recorded which). The receptors originated from a young woman who had been exposed to COVID-19.

The V gene is TRBV19, the J gene TRBJ1-2, with TRBD1 matching 7 bases. Trimming at V came to 4 bases and at J to 7 bases, leaving 12 bases not matched to a gene. Germline V gene sequence: CDR1 LNHDA, CDR2 SQIVND (reference sequence). CDR3 length: 15 residues. Here the CDR3 reads CASSNHRDSLFGYTF. CDR3 bases: TGTGCCAGTAGTAACCACCGGGACAGCCTGTTTGGCTACACCTTC. Drawing the rest from reference TRBV19 and TRBJ1-2, the complete variable domain is DGGITQSPKYLFRKEGQNVTLSCEQNLNHDAMYWYRQDPGQGLRLIYYSQIVNDFQKGDIAEGYSVSREKKESFPLTVTSAQKNPTAFYLCASSNHRDSLFGYTFGSGTRLTVV.

The chain employs TRBV19 and TRBJ2-5, with TRBD2 matching 7 bases. After removal of 4 bases from V and 1 base from J, the junction contained 6 bases not matched to a gene. This CDR3 has 15 residues. CDR1 and CDR2 from the germline V gene are LNHDA and SQIVND (reference sequence). The CDR3 DNA is TGTGCCAGTAGTACCGGGACTACGGTCCAAGAGACCCAGTACTTC. Protein sequence: CASSTGTTVQETQYF.

The chain uses TRBV30 and TRBJ1-1; TRBD1 agrees at 7 bases. This CDR3 has 15 amino acids. Germline values: CDR1 GTSNPN, CDR2 SVGIG (reference sequence). Unmatched junction bases numbered 14, after V lost 5 bases and J lost 5 bases. The CDR3 region is CAWAHEYRGRTEAFF. The CDR3, as DNA: TGTGCCTGGGCTCACGAGTACAGGGGAAGGACTGAAGCTTTCTTT.

A single count supports this clone. The genes are TRBV7-9 and TRBJ2-1; D call uncertain. V was clipped by 1 base and J by 3 bases, with 4 bases between them. The CDR3 spans 13 residues. Germline V CDR1 and CDR2: SEHNR, FQNEAQ (reference sequence). The CDR3 protein is CASSLVLYNEQFF. The CDR3 nucleotides read TGTGCCAGCAGCTTAGTACTCTACAATGAGCAGTTCTTC.

The rearrangement links TRBV6-5 to TRBJ1-5; the D gene is possibly TRBD1 (5 bases). Germline CDR1 reads MNHEY; CDR2 reads SVGAGI. V shed 6 bases and J shed 7 bases, with 13 bases lying between them. This CDR3 region has 13 residues. This chain's CDR3 is CASSFRGSQPQHF. CDR3 nucleotide sequence: TGTGCCAGCAGCTTCCGGGGGAGCCAGCCCCAGCATTTT.

Details on this clone: A junction end diverges from the germline sequence, so it may reflect a read error. The chain recombines TRBV30 with TRBJ2-3; D not resolved. The germline V gene has CDR1 GTSNPN and CDR2 SVGIG (reference sequence). The CDR3 contains 17 residues. CDR3 amino acids: CARSVRFPGVSTDTQYF. The CDR3, as DNA: TGTGCCCGGAGTGTACGTTTCCCCGGAGTCAGCACAGATACGCAGTATTTT.

The chain recombines TRBV6-5 with TRBJ1-3; 8 positions agree with TRBD1. CDR3 size: 16 residues. Germline V gives CDR1 MNHEY, CDR2 SVGAGI. The V gene end was trimmed by 4 bases and the J gene end by 2 bases; junction bases not matched to a gene: 7. CDR3 nucleotide sequence: TGTGCCAGCAGTTTTAAACGGACAGGGCCTGGAAACACCATATATTTT. As protein: CASSFKRTGPGNTIYF.

The V and J genes are TRBV5-6 and TRBJ1-2, with no clear D. Germline lookup yields CDR1 SGHDT and CDR2 YYEEEE. There are 13 residues in the CDR3. Trimming cost V 5 bases and J 0 bases, with 8 bases left between them. CDR3 in amino acids: CASSYQTNYGYTF. CDR3 nucleotides: TGTGCCAGCAGTTATCAGACTAACTATGGCTACACCTTC.